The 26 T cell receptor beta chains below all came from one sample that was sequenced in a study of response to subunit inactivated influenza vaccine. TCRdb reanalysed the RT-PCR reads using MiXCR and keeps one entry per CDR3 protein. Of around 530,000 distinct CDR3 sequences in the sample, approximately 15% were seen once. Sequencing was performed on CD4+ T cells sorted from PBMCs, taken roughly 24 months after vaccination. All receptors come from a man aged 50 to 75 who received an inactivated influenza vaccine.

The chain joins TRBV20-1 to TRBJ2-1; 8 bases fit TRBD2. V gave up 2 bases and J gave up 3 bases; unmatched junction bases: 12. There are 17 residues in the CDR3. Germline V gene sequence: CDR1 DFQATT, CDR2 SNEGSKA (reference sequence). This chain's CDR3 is CSARRLAGLGFYNEQFF. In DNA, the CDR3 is TGCAGTGCTAGACGGCTAGCGGGCCTCGGTTTCTACAATGAGCAGTTCTTC.

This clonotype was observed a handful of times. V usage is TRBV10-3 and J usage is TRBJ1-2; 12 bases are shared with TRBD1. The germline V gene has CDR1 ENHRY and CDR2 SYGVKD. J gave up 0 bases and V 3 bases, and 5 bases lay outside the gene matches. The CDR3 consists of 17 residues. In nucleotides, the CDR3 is TGTGCCATCAGTGATGGGACAGGGGGCACCGCTAACTATGGCTACACCTTC. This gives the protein CAISDGTGGTANYGYTF.

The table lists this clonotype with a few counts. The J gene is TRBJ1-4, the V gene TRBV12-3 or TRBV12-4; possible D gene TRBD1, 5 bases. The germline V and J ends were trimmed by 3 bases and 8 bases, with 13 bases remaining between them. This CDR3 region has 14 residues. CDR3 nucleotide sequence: TGTGCCAGCAGTTTTGGATTGGGGGGAGAAAAACTGTTTTTT. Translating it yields CASSFGLGGEKLFF.

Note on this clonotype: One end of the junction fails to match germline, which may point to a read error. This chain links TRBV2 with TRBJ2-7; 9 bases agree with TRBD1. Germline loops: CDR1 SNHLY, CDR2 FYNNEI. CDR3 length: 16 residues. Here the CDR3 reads CASSEAKGQGTYEQYF. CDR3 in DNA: TGTGCCAGCAGCGAAGCCAAGGGACAGGGAACCTACGAGCAGTACTTC.

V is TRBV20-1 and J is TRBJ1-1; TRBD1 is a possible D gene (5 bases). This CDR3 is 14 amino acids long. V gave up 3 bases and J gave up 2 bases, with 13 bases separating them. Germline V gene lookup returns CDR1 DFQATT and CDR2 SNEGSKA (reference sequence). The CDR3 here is CSARDGTSNTEAFF. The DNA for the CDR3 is TGCAGTGCTAGGGACGGGACCTCCAACACTGAAGCTTTCTTT.

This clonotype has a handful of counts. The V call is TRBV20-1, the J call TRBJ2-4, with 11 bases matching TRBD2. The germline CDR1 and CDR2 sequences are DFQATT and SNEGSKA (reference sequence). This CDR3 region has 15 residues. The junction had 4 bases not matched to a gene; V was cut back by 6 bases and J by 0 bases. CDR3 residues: CSAEGTSGAKNIQYF. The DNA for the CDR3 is TGCAGTGCGGAAGGGACTAGCGGAGCCAAAAACATTCAGTACTTC.

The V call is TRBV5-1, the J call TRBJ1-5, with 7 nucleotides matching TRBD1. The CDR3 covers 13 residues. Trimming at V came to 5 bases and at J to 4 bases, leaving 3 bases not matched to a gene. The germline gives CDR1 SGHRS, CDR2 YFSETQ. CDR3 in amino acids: CASRQGPNQPQHF. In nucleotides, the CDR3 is TGCGCCAGCAGACAGGGGCCTAATCAGCCCCAGCATTTT.

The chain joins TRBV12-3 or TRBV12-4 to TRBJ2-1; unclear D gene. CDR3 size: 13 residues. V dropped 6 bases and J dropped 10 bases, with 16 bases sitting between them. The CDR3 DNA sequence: TGTGCCAGCAGCCCCTCGGCCTTGGGGGAGCAGTTCTTC. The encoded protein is CASSPSALGEQFF.

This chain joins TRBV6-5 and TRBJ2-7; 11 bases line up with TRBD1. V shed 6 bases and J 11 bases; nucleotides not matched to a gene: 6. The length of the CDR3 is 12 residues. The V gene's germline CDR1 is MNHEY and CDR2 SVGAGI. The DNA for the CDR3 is TGTGCCAGCAGCCGGACAGGGGGCGCGGAGTACTTC. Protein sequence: CASSRTGGAEYF.

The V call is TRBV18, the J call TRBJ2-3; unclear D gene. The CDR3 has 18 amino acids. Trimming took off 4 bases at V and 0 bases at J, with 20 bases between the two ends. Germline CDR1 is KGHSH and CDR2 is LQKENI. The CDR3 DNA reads TGTGCCAGCTCACTCTTTACTGCAGCAGCAGCGAGCACAGATACGCAGTATTTT. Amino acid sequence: CASSLFTAAAASTDTQYF. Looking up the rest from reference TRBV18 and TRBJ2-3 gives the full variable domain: NAGVMQNPRHLVRRRGQEARLRCSPMKGHSHVYWYRQLPEEGLKFMVYLQKENIIDESGMPKERFSAEFPKEGPSILRIQQVVRGDSAAYFCASSLFTAAAASTDTQYFGPGTRLTVL.

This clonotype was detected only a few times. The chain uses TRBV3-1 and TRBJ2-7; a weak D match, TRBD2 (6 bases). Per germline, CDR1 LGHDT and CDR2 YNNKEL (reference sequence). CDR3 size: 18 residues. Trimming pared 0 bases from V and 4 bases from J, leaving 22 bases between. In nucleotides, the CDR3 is TGTGCCAGCAGCCAAGATGGTAGCGGACACAACCCTCTTTACGAGCAGTACTTC. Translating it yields CASSQDGSGHNPLYEQYF.

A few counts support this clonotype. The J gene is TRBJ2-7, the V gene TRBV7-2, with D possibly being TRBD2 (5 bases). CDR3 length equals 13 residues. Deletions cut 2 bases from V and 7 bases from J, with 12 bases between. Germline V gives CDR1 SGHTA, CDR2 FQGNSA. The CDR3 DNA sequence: TGTGCCAGCAGCTTACTAACTTCGGGGGAGCAGTACTTC. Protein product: CASSLLTSGEQYF.

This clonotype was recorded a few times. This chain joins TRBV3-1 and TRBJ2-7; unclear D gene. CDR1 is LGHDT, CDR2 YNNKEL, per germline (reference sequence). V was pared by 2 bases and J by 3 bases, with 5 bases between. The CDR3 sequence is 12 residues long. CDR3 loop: CASSQSNYEQYF. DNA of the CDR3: TGTGCCAGCAGCCAATCCAACTACGAGCAGTACTTC.

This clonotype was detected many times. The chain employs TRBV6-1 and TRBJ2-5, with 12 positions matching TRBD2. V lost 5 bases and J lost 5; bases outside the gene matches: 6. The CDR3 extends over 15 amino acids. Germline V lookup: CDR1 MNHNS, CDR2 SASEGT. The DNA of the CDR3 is TGTGCCAGCAGTCCCAGGACTAGCGGGGTTGAGACCCAGTACTTC. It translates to CASSPRTSGVETQYF.

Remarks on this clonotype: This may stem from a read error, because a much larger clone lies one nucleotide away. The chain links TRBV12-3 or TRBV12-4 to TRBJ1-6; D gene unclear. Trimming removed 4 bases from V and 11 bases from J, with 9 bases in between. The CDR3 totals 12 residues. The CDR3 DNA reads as TGTGCCAGCAGTTGGCCAAATCCACCCCTCCACTTT. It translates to CASSWPNPPLHF.

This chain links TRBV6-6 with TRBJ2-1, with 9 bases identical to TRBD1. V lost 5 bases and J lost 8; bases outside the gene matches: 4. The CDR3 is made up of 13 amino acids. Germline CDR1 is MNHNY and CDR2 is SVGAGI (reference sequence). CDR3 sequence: CASSRQGVDEQFF. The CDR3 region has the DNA TGTGCCAGCAGTCGACAGGGGGTCGATGAGCAGTTCTTC.

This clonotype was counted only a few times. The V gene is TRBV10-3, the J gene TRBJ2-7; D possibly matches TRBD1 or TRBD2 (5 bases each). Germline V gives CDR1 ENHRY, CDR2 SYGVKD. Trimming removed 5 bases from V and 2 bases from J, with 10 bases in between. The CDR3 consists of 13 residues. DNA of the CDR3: TGTGCCATCAGTACGGGGCCTCCCTACGAGCAGTACTTC. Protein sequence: CAISTGPPYEQYF.

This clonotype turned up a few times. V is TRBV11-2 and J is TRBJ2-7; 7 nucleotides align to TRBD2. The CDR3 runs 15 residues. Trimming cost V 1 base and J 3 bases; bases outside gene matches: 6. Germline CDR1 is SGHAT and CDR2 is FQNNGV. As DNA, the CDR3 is TGTGCCAGCAGCTTAGGTCAGGGAGGGATCTACGAGCAGTACTTC. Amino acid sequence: CASSLGQGGIYEQYF.

The DNA for the CDR3 is TGCAGTGCTAGGACAGGAAGATCCTACAATGAGCAGTTCTTC. Its protein is CSARTGRSYNEQFF. The chain links TRBV20-1 to TRBJ2-1; perhaps TRBD1 as D (6 bases). This CDR3 spans 14 amino acids. Germline V gene sequence: CDR1 DFQATT, CDR2 SNEGSKA (reference sequence). Trimming shortened V by 3 bases and J by 1 base, and 10 bases separated the two germline ends.

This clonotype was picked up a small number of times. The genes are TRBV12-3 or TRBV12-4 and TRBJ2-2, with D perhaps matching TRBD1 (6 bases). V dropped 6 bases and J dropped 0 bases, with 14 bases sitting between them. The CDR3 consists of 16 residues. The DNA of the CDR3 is TGTGCCAGCAGAGACAGAGGGGGATCGAACACCGGGGAGCTGTTTTTT. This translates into CASRDRGGSNTGELFF.

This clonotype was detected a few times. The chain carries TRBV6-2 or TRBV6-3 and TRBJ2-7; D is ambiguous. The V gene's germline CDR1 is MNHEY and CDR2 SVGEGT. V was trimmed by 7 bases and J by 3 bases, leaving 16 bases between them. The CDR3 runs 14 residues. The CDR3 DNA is TGTGCCAGCACTTTATCCCTAGACAACTACGAGCAGTACTTC. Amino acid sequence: CASTLSLDNYEQYF.

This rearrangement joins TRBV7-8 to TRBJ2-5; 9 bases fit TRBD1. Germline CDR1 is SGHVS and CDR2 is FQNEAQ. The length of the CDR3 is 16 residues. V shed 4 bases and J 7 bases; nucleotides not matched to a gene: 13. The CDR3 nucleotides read TGTGCCAGCAGCTCAGGGAATCGGGACAGGGCAGGGACCCAGTACTTC. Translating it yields CASSSGNRDRAGTQYF.

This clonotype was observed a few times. The chain's CDR3 is CASSTEFWANVLTF. The CDR3 nucleotides are TGTGCCAGCAGTACAGAGTTTTGGGCCAACGTCCTGACTTTC. J is TRBJ2-6 and V is TRBV28; D unclear. Trimming took 5 bases from V and 5 from J, leaving 10 bases between them. The CDR3 runs to 14 residues. Germline V gene data show CDR1 as MDHEN and CDR2 as SYDVKM.

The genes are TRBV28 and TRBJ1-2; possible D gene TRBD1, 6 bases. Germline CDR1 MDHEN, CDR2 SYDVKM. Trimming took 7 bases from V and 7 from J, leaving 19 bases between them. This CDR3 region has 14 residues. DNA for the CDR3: TGTGCCAGCATATCCGCGGGGGGGGCGAGTGGCTACACCTTC. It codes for CASISAGGASGYTF.

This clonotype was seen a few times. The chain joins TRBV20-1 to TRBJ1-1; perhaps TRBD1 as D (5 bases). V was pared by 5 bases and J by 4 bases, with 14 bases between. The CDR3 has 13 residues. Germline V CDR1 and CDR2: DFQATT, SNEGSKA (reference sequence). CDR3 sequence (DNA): TGCAGTGCTGCCGGGACGTATGTCACTGAAGCTTTCTTT. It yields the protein CSAAGTYVTEAFF.

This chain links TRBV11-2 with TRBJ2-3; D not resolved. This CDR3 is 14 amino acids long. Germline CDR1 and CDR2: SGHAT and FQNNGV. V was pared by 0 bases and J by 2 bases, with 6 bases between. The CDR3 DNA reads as TGTGCCAGCAGCTTAGAGCCCAACACAGATACGCAGTATTTT. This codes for CASSLEPNTDTQYF.